The 20 T cell receptor beta chains below all came from one sample that was sequenced in a study of cytomegalovirus exposure and HLA in healthy donors. Both 60 Vbeta primers and 13 Jbeta primers went into the PCR. This table comes from immunoSEQ multiplex PCR, and its TCRdb copy is limited to in-frame clones, with some not included. The data show approximately 190,000 clones, 73% seen once. The material sequenced was PBMCs. The receptors were sampled from a woman aged 25 to 39 in good health and CMV-seronegative.

The chain couples TRBV5-6 to TRBJ2-7, with D possibly matching TRBD1 (6 bases). The CDR3 consists of 15 residues. The germline gives CDR1 SGHDT, CDR2 YYEEEE. V was shortened by 2 bases and J by 2 bases, with 14 bases between the two germline ends. CDR3 amino acids: CASSLGGEGPYEQYF. CDR3 nucleotides: TGTGCCAGCAGCTTAGGGGGAGAGGGGCCCTACGAGCAGTACTTC.

This clone was found a few times. The V call is TRBV5-6, the J call TRBJ2-5; D gene uncertain. Trimming pared 0 bases from V and 0 bases from J, leaving 9 bases between. The CDR3 has 15 amino acids. The germline CDR1 and CDR2 sequences are SGHDT and YYEEEE. The CDR3 loop reads CASSLGAMYQETQYF. CDR3 nucleotides: TGTGCCAGCAGCTTGGGCGCCATGTACCAAGAGACCCAGTACTTC.

This clone was seen more than once but under ten times. V is TRBV9 and J is TRBJ2-2, with a tentative D call TRBD2 (5 bases). Germline V gene lookup returns CDR1 SGDLS and CDR2 YYNGEE. V was trimmed by 0 bases and J by 4 bases, leaving 10 bases between them. The CDR3 sequence is 15 residues long. The CDR3 region is CASSVGELVTGELFF. In nucleotides, the CDR3 is TGTGCCAGCAGCGTAGGGGAGTTGGTCACCGGGGAGCTGTTTTTT.

The chain has TRBV13 and TRBJ2-5; maybe TRBD2 (6 bases). CDR1 is PRHDT, CDR2 FYEKMQ, per germline (reference sequence). CDR3 length equals 15 residues. The V end lost 3 bases, the J end lost 1 base, and 12 bases lay between the germline ends. DNA of the CDR3: TGTGCCAGCAGCTTGGACCGGGACTCCCAAGAGACCCAGTACTTC. This codes for CASSLDRDSQETQYF. The whole variable domain, remainder taken from reference TRBV13 and TRBJ2-5, is AAGVIQSPRHLIKEKRETATLKCYPIPRHDTVYWYQQGPGQDPQFLISFYEKMQSDKGSIPDRFSAQQFSDYHSELNMSSLELGDSALYFCASSLDRDSQETQYFGPGTRLLVL.

This rearrangement joins TRBV5-1 to TRBJ1-4, with TRBD1 as a possible D gene (6 bases). The CDR3 loop spans 16 amino acids. Looked up from germline, CDR1 is SGHRS and CDR2 is YFSETQ. V gave up 2 bases and J gave up 8 bases, with 19 bases separating them. This chain's CDR3 is CASSFLGAGVEEKLFF. As DNA, the CDR3 is TGCGCCAGCAGCTTCCTGGGGGCAGGGGTTGAAGAAAAACTGTTTTTT.

The rearrangement links TRBV7-6 to TRBJ1-6, with 7 positions matching TRBD1. Germline values: CDR1 SGHVS, CDR2 FNYEAQ. The length of the CDR3 is 15 residues. Trimming cost V 5 bases and J 4 bases; bases outside gene matches: 5. CDR3 in DNA: TGTGCCAGCAGCAAACAGGGACAGTATAATTCACCCCTCCACTTT. It encodes CASSKQGQYNSPLHF.

This rearrangement joins TRBV19 to TRBJ1-5, with TRBD1 matching over 10 bases. Germline V gives CDR1 LNHDA, CDR2 SQIVND (reference sequence). V shed 6 bases and J 2 bases; nucleotides not matched to a gene: 4. The CDR3 runs to 15 residues. The CDR3 protein is CASSTGTGGNQPQHF. The CDR3 DNA reads as TGTGCCAGTAGCACCGGGACAGGGGGCAATCAGCCCCAGCATTTT. Full variable domain (rest looked up from reference TRBV19 and TRBJ1-5): DGGITQSPKYLFRKEGQNVTLSCEQNLNHDAMYWYRQDPGQGLRLIYYSQIVNDFQKGDIAEGYSVSREKKESFPLTVTSAQKNPTAFYLCASSTGTGGNQPQHFGDGTRLSIL.

The genes are TRBV7-2 and TRBJ2-3; D call uncertain. This CDR3 is 15 amino acids long. The germline V gene encodes CDR1 SGHTA and CDR2 FQGNSA. V was shortened by 4 bases and J by 4 bases, with 15 bases between the two germline ends. DNA for the CDR3: TGTGCCAGCAGCTCAGCTCGCCAAACAGCAGATACGCAGTATTTT. Protein sequence: CASSSARQTADTQYF.

The gene calls are TRBV29-1 and TRBJ1-2; D is unclear. The V end lost 4 bases, the J end lost 2 bases, and 8 bases lay between the germline ends. The CDR3 runs 12 residues. Germline CDR1 is SQVTM and CDR2 is ANQGSEA. CDR3 loop: CSVVPQNYGYTF. The CDR3, as DNA: TGCAGCGTTGTCCCCCAGAACTATGGCTACACCTTC. Using reference TRBV29-1 and TRBJ1-2 for the parts outside the CDR3, the full variable domain is SAVISQKPSRDICQRGTSLTIQCQVDSQVTMMFWYRQQPGQSLTLIATANQGSEATYESGFVIDKFPISRPNLTFSTLTVSNMSPEDSSIYLCSVVPQNYGYTFGSGTRLTVV.

This clone was seen a handful of times. V and J are TRBV19 and TRBJ2-7, with a possible D match to TRBD1 (6 bases). Trimming cost V 5 bases and J 4 bases, with 15 bases left between them. The CDR3 consists of 14 residues. In germline, CDR1 is LNHDA, CDR2 SQIVND (reference sequence). In DNA form, the CDR3 reads TGTGCCAGTAGTTGGGGCGCAGGGGAATACGAGCAGTACTTC. Its protein is CASSWGAGEYEQYF.

The rearrangement uses TRBV18 and TRBJ2-3; 8 bases line up with TRBD2. J was trimmed by 4 bases and V by 4 bases; bases with no gene match: 7. CDR1 and CDR2 from the germline V gene are KGHSH and LQKENI. The CDR3 loop spans 15 amino acids. The CDR3 nucleotides read TGTGCCAGCTCACGGGGAGCGGGAGCCCCAGATACGCAGTATTTT. Encoded protein: CASSRGAGAPDTQYF.

The rearrangement joins TRBV14 to TRBJ2-3; TRBD1 matches at 7 bases. The CDR3 consists of 16 residues. Trimming took 4 bases from V and 2 from J; bases not matched to a gene: 9. The germline V gene encodes CDR1 SGHDN and CDR2 FVKESK. CDR3 amino acids: CASSPYEGANTDTQYF. The CDR3 DNA follows: TGTGCCAGCAGCCCCTACGAGGGGGCGAACACAGATACGCAGTATTTT.

The chain uses TRBV7-2 and TRBJ1-1; D ambiguous. Germline V gene data show CDR1 as SGHTA and CDR2 as FQGNSA. V lost 5 bases and J 2 bases, leaving 12 bases between the germline ends. CDR3 length equals 14 residues. In nucleotides, the CDR3 is TGTGCCAGCAGCGTGTCCGCGGGAAACACTGAAGCTTTCTTT. Its protein product is CASSVSAGNTEAFF.

This sequence joins TRBV13 and TRBJ2-7, with D hard to call. V dropped 2 bases and J dropped 4 bases, with 15 bases sitting between them. Germline V gene sequence: CDR1 PRHDT, CDR2 FYEKMQ (reference sequence). The CDR3 covers 15 residues. Here the CDR3 DNA reads TGTGCCAGCAGCTTATCCGTAGCAACGGGTTACGAGCAGTACTTC. Translating gives CASSLSVATGYEQYF.

The CDR3 sequence: CASSFWSGNEQFF. CDR3 coding DNA: TGTGCCAGCAGCTTCTGGTCGGGCAATGAGCAGTTCTTC. The chain couples TRBV7-2 to TRBJ2-1; D unclear. Germline CDR1 reads SGHTA; CDR2 reads FQGNSA. The CDR3 consists of 13 residues. V was clipped by 3 bases and J by 6 bases, with 9 bases between them.

This chain links TRBV5-1 with TRBJ1-1; 10 nucleotides align to TRBD1. Trimming removed 1 base from V and 0 bases from J; junction bases left unmatched: 3. This CDR3 is built from 16 residues. Looked up from germline, CDR1 is SGHRS and CDR2 is YFSETQ. The CDR3 is CASSLLGQGMNTEAFF. The CDR3 nucleotides are TGCGCCAGCAGCTTGTTGGGACAGGGGATGAACACTGAAGCTTTCTTT. Variable domain in full (rest from reference TRBV5-1 and TRBJ1-1): KAGVTQTPRYLIKTRGQQVTLSCSPISGHRSVSWYQQTPGQGLQFLFEYFSETQRNKGNFPGRFSGRQFSNSRSEMNVSTLELGDSALYLCASSLLGQGMNTEAFFGQGTRLTVV.

V gene TRBV13 combines with J gene TRBJ1-2; 7 positions match TRBD1. V trimming: 3 bases; J trimming: 4 bases; junction bases outside the gene matches: 5. This CDR3 comprises 14 residues. Looked up from germline, CDR1 is PRHDT and CDR2 is FYEKMQ (reference sequence). The CDR3: CASSFKQGPYGYTF. The CDR3 DNA reads as TGTGCCAGCAGCTTTAAACAGGGGCCCTATGGCTACACCTTC.

The gene calls are TRBV19 and TRBJ2-3; perhaps TRBD2 as D (6 bases). Germline V gene sequence: CDR1 LNHDA, CDR2 SQIVND (reference sequence). The length of the CDR3 is 15 residues. V was trimmed by 4 bases and J by 0 bases, leaving 11 bases between them. Written as DNA, the CDR3 is TGTGCCAGTAGTACGACTAGTGGGAGCACAGATACGCAGTATTTT. Its protein product is CASSTTSGSTDTQYF.

The V call is TRBV6-1, the J call TRBJ2-7; D possibly corresponds to TRBD2 (6 bases). The V gene lost 3 bases and the J gene lost 1 base, with 13 bases spanning the gap. This CDR3 has 15 amino acids. From germline, CDR1 is MNHNS and CDR2 SASEGT. This CDR3 is CASSDGTPKSYEQYF. The DNA of the CDR3 is TGTGCCAGCAGTGATGGGACTCCTAAGTCCTACGAGCAGTACTTC.

The chain is built from TRBV7-2 and TRBJ2-5; 12 positions agree with TRBD2. The J segment lost 2 bases and the V segment lost 2 bases, leaving 3 bases of the junction unmatched. This CDR3 is 16 amino acids long. Per germline, CDR1 SGHTA and CDR2 FQGNSA. CDR3 in DNA: TGTGCCAGCAGCTTACGGACTAGCGGGATTCAAGAGACCCAGTACTTC. This encodes CASSLRTSGIQETQYF.